The clone carrying this T cell receptor (beta chain) was found many times. The CDR3 sequence is 15 residues long. V lost 3 bases to trimming and J lost 2 bases; unmatched junction nucleotides: 4. Looked up from germline, CDR1 is SGHAT and CDR2 is FQNNGV. iRepertoire HTBI primers and Arm-PCR of CDR3 regions built TCR beta libraries. MiXCR, run by TCRdb on the multiplex PCR reads, gives a single entry per CDR3 protein. The top ten hold 20% to 25% of the sample, which has about 400,000 distinct CDR3 sequences, around 15% seen once. This sample stems from a study of regulatory T cells in long-lasting Graves disease. About the study: Antithyroid drugs had been taken under 3 months by newly diagnosed Graves' patients.

Time point described: newly diagnosed GD, antithyroid drugs for less than 3 months. Extracted RNA from PBMCs served as the source of the TCR library. This rearrangement joins TRBV11-2 to TRBJ1-5; TRBD1 matches 7 bases. This material consisted of peripheral blood mononuclear cells (PBMCs), taken at new diagnosis, from a patient treated with antithyroid drugs. This clonotype originated in a female donor with Graves disease. The CDR3 reads CASSFTGDGNQPQHF. CDR3 sequence (DNA): TGTGCCAGCAGCTTTACAGGGGATGGCAATCAGCCCCAGCATTTT.